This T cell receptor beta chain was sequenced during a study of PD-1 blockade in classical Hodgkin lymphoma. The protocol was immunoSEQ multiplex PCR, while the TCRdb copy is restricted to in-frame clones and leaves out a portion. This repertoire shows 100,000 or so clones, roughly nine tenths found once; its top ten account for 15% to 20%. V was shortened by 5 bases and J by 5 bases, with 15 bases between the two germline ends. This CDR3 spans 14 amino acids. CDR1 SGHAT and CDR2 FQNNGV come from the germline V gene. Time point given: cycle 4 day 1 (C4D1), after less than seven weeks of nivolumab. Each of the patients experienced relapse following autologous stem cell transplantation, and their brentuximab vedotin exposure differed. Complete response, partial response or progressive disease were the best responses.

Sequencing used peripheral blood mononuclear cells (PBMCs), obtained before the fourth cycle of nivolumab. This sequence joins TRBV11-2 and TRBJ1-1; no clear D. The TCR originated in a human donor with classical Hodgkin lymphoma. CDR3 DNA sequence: TGTGCCAGCAGCGTCGGGGTTACGGGAACTGAAGCTTTCTTT. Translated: CASSVGVTGTEAFF.